Following are 9 T cell receptor beta chains from one sample sequenced in a study of OX40 agonist ivuxolimab in advanced cancers. TCRdb's table, derived via immunoSEQ multiplex PCR, lists solely in-frame clones and lacks some. This table holds 30,000 to 35,000 clones, approximately 89% found once. The sample was CD4+ or CD8+ T cells sorted from blood, taken in a trial of the OX40 agonist ivuxolimab. These receptors all come from an adult with an advanced solid tumor such as melanoma, head and neck, liver or kidney cancer.

V is TRBV29-1 and J is TRBJ2-3, with 7 positions matching TRBD2. The CDR3 length is 15 residues. Germline V gene data show CDR1 as SQVTM and CDR2 as ANQGSEA. The J segment lost 5 bases and the V segment lost 0 bases, leaving 8 bases of the junction unmatched. CDR3 nucleotide sequence: TGCAGCGTTGAAGATGAAAGGACTAGGGTAGATACGCAGTATTTT. It encodes CSVEDERTRVDTQYF.

The chain employs TRBV6-6 and TRBJ1-2, with 9 nucleotides matching TRBD1. The CDR3 totals 15 residues. Germline V lookup: CDR1 MNHNY, CDR2 SVGAGI (reference sequence). The V gene end was trimmed by 4 bases and the J gene end by 8 bases; junction bases not matched to a gene: 11. The CDR3 region is CASSSPGQGIGGYTF. Written as DNA, the CDR3 is TGTGCCAGCAGTTCCCCGGGACAGGGAATAGGGGGCTACACCTTC.

With respect to this clone: The sample holds other DNA sequences that translate to the same CDR3. J is TRBJ1-5 and V is TRBV28, with a weak D call TRBD1 (5 bases). This CDR3 contains 16 residues. Germline V gives CDR1 MDHEN, CDR2 SYDVKM. With 3 bases removed from V and 2 bases from J, the gap between germline ends came to 14 bases. The CDR3 DNA is TGTGCCAGCAGTTTGGCTGCAGGGTCGGGCAATCAGCCCCAGCATTTT. Translated, it gives CASSLAAGSGNQPQHF. The entire variable domain, with the rest obtained from reference TRBV28 and TRBJ1-5, is as follows: DVKVTQSSRYLVKRTGEKVFLECVQDMDHENMFWYRQDPGLGLRLIYFSYDVKMKEKGDIPEGYSVSREKKERFSLILESASTNQTSMYLCASSLAAGSGNQPQHFGDGTRLSIL.

The genes are TRBV7-6 and TRBJ2-1; D remains ambiguous. Germline V gene data show CDR1 as SGHVS and CDR2 as FNYEAQ. Trimming stripped 0 bases from V and 10 bases from J, with 7 bases between. The CDR3 is 12 amino acids. The DNA of the CDR3 is TGTGCCAGCAGCTTAGCGGGTCGCGAGCAGTTCTTC. Translated, it gives CASSLAGREQFF.

The gene calls are TRBV5-8 and TRBJ2-2, with TRBD2 matching over 11 bases. Per the germline V gene, CDR1 is SGHTS and CDR2 is YDEGEE. This CDR3 spans 16 amino acids. V lost 2 bases and J lost 4; bases outside the gene matches: 4. The CDR3 DNA follows: TGTGCCAGCAGCTTAGGACTAGCGGGCCTCACCGGGGAGCTGTTTTTT. This codes for CASSLGLAGLTGELFF.

The rearrangement uses TRBV18 and TRBJ1-2, with D possibly TRBD1 on 5 matching bases. The CDR3 consists of 14 residues. Deletions cut 6 bases from V and 3 bases from J, with 14 bases between. Germline V gene lookup returns CDR1 KGHSH and CDR2 LQKENI. The CDR3 protein is CASSRRPGDYGYTF. The CDR3 DNA is TGTGCCAGCTCCCGGCGCCCGGGGGACTATGGCTACACCTTC. The whole variable domain, filled in from reference TRBV18 and TRBJ1-2, reads NAGVMQNPRHLVRRRGQEARLRCSPMKGHSHVYWYRQLPEEGLKFMVYLQKENIIDESGMPKERFSAEFPKEGPSILRIQQVVRGDSAAYFCASSRRPGDYGYTFGSGTRLTVV.

The V and J genes are TRBV7-9 and TRBJ2-7; 10 positions match TRBD1. There are 15 residues in the CDR3. The trim removed 5 bases at V and 5 bases at J, leaving 9 bases unmatched. Germline V gene data show CDR1 as SEHNR and CDR2 as FQNEAQ (reference sequence). The CDR3 here is CASSLFGQGVHEQYF. DNA of the CDR3: TGTGCCAGCAGCCTATTTGGACAGGGGGTCCACGAGCAGTACTTC.

The chain links TRBV19 to TRBJ1-2; TRBD1 matches 8 bases. V dropped 3 bases and J dropped 6; count of bases not matched to a gene: 3. The CDR3 runs 13 residues. Germline V lookup: CDR1 LNHDA, CDR2 SQIVND (reference sequence). This chain's CDR3 is CASSIDRGNGYTF. The CDR3 DNA sequence: TGTGCCAGTAGTATCGACAGGGGCAATGGCTACACCTTC.

The chain carries TRBV5-1 and TRBJ2-1; 7 positions match TRBD2. V shed 4 bases, J shed 7 bases, and the junction held 11 bases outside the gene matches. Looked up from germline, CDR1 is SGHRS and CDR2 is YFSETQ. The CDR3 loop spans 15 amino acids. The CDR3 region has the DNA TGCGCCAGCAGCCTTACGCCTAGCGGTTGGAATGAGCAGTTCTTC. Protein: CASSLTPSGWNEQFF. The complete variable domain, with remaining parts taken from reference TRBV5-1 and TRBJ2-1, reads KAGVTQTPRYLIKTRGQQVTLSCSPISGHRSVSWYQQTPGQGLQFLFEYFSETQRNKGNFPGRFSGRQFSNSRSEMNVSTLELGDSALYLCASSLTPSGWNEQFFGPGTRLTVL.